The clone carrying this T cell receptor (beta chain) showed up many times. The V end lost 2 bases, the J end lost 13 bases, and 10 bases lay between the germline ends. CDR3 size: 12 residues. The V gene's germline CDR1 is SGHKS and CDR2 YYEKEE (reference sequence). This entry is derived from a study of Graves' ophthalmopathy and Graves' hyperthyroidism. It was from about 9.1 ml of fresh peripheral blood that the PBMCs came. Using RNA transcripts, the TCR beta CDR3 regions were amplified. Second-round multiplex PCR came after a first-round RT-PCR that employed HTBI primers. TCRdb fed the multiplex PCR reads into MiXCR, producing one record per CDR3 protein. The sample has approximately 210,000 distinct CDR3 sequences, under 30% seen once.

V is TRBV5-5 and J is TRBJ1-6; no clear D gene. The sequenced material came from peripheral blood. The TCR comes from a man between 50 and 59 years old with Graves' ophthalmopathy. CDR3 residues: CASSFSPPPLHF. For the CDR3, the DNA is TGTGCCAGCAGCTTTTCCCCGCCCCCCCTCCACTTT.